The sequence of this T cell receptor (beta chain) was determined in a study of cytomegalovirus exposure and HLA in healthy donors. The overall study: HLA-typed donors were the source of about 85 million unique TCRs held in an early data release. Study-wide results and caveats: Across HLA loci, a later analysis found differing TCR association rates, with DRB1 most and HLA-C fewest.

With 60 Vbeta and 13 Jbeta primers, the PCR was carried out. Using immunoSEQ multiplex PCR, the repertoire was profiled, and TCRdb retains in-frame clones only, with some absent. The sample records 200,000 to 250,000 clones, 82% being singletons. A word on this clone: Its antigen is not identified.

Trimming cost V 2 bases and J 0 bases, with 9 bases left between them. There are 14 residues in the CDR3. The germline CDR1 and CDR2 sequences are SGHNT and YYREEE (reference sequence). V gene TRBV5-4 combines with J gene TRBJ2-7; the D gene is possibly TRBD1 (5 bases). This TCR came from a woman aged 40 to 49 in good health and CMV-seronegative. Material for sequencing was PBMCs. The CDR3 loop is CASSFIDSSYEQYF. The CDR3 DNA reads TGTGCCAGCAGCTTCATTGACAGCTCCTACGAGCAGTACTTC.